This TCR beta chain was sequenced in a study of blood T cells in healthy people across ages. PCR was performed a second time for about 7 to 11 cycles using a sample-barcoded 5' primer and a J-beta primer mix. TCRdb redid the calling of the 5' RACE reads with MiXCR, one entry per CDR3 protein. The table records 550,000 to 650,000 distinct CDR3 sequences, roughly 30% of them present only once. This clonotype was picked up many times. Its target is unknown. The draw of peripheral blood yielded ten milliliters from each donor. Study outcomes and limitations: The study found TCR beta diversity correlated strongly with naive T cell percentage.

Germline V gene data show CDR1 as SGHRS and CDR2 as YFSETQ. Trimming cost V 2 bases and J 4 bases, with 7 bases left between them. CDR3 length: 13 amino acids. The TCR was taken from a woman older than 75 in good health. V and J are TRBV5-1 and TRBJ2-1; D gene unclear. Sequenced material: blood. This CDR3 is CASSFSVYNEQFF. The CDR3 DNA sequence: TGCGCCAGCAGCTTCTCGGTGTACAATGAGCAGTTCTTC.